This note documents a single T cell receptor (beta chain) sequence. Methods used by the authors: Counts of nucleated cells, estimated from reference gene primer amplification, were obtained. The data were produced by immunoSEQ multiplex PCR, yet TCRdb's version contains in-frame clones alone and is incomplete. D and trimming were read from the DNA, whereas the V and J calls and clone size are those reported in that table. The repertoire has about 99,000 clones, about four fifths of them found once; the top ten carry around 2%. J was trimmed by 6 bases and V by 1 base; bases with no gene match: 6. Germline CDR1 and CDR2: LGHNT and FRNRAP. The CDR3 loop spans 15 amino acids. The source of the sample is a study of blood T cell repertoires in COVID-19. The wider study: Sample material is recorded as cDNA or gDNA derived from T cells, B-cell-depleted T cells, or PBMCs.

The sequenced material came from peripheral blood. The TCR comes from a man between 65 and 79 years old with active or convalescent COVID-19. The chain is built from TRBV12-5 and TRBJ1-1, with TRBD1 matching over 9 bases. The CDR3 sequence is CASGLDVQGASEAFF. In DNA, the CDR3 is TGTGCTAGTGGTTTGGACGTACAGGGGGCATCTGAAGCTTTCTTT.